A selection of T cell receptor beta chains follows, all from one sample in a study of technical replicates of blood from several donors. Only in-frame clones appear in the TCRdb table, and some are missing; sequencing was by immunoSEQ multiplex PCR. The repertoire has 50,000 to 80,000 clones, 75% to 90% of them found once; the top ten carry about 5.4%. Sequencing used PBMCs. The receptors here all came from a human donor in good health. Some clones in this sample may be carry-over from other donors' samples. The CDR3 runs from the conserved cysteine through the conserved F or W. Fields, in order: CDR3 protein, CDR3 DNA, J gene, clone size, D gene, V gene. A D gene is named only where the DNA matches it firmly. Clone sizes are given selectively: once, few, many, or a class where the clone is expanded.

CASSQHGLASDTQYF	TGTGCCAGCAGTCAACACGGTCTAGCTTCAGATACGCAGTATTTT	TRBJ2-3	.	.	TRBV11-3
CASSQSGVGAFF	TGTGCCAGCAGCCAGTCCGGGGTCGGGGCTTTCTTT	TRBJ1-1	.	.	TRBV6-5
CASSSPMGGYNEQFF	TGTGCCAGCAGCTCCCCCATGGGAGGCTACAATGAGCAGTTCTTC	TRBJ2-1	.	.	TRBV7-2
CASSPPLANTGELFF	TGTGCCAGCTCACCACCGCTAGCGAACACCGGGGAGCTGTTTTTT	TRBJ2-2	.	.	TRBV18
CASSSYAGTEAFF	TGTGCCAGCAGCTCTTACGCGGGCACTGAAGCTTTCTTT	TRBJ1-1	.	.	TRBV5-8
CASSLRTGVETQYF	TGTGCCAGCAGTTTGAGGACAGGGGTGGAGACCCAGTACTTC	TRBJ2-5	.	TRBD1	TRBV28
CASKGTGAPSEQYF	TGTGCCAGCAAAGGGACAGGGGCGCCTTCCGAGCAGTACTTC	TRBJ2-7	.	TRBD1	TRBV2
CSVEVGAPSWEGYTF	TGCAGCGTTGAAGTTGGCGCACCGTCGTGGGAGGGCTACACCTTC	TRBJ1-2	.	.	TRBV29-1
CASSQGQGGNEQFF	TGCGCCAGCAGCCAAGGACAGGGGGGGAATGAGCAGTTCTTC	TRBJ2-1	.	TRBD1	TRBV4-3
CASSPTASSGANVLTF	TGTGCCAGCAGCCCTACAGCTTCCTCTGGGGCCAACGTCCTGACTTTC	TRBJ2-6	.	.	TRBV4-2
CASSPGPRQGDQPQHF	TGTGCCAGCAGCCCAGGTCCCCGACAGGGGGATCAGCCCCAGCATTTT	TRBJ1-5	.	TRBD1	TRBV4-2
CASSFLGGSNEKLFF	TGTGCCAGCAGCTTTCTCGGGGGGTCTAATGAAAAACTGTTTTTT	TRBJ1-4	.	.	TRBV5-4
CASSQVPTSGGEQYF	TGCGCCAGCAGCCAAGTACCGACTAGCGGGGGCGAGCAGTACTTC	TRBJ2-7	.	TRBD2	TRBV4-1
CASSPGSYYGYTF	TGTGCCAGCAGCCCCGGGTCCTACTATGGCTACACCTTC	TRBJ1-2	.	.	TRBV7-6
CASSVLGGTEAFF	TGTGCCAGCAGCGTATTGGGAGGCACTGAAGCTTTCTTT	TRBJ1-1	.	.	TRBV9
CASSLGPAGVGEKLFF	TGTGCCAGCAGCTTAGGCCCCGCGGGGGTAGGGGAAAAACTGTTTTTT	TRBJ1-4	.	.	TRBV7-6
CASRGQGAPYETQYF	TGCGCCAGCAGGGGACAGGGGGCGCCTTATGAGACCCAGTACTTC	TRBJ2-5	.	TRBD1	TRBV5-1
CASSADRLGPQHF	TGTGCCAGCAGCGCCGACCGCCTAGGGCCCCAGCATTTT	TRBJ1-5	.	.	TRBV7-9
CVRSQERDSGNTIYF	TGTGTCAGAAGCCAAGAGAGGGACTCTGGAAACACCATATATTTT	TRBJ1-3	.	.	TRBV7-5
CASRLGGYTEAFF	TGTGCCAGCAGGTTGGGAGGTTACACTGAAGCTTTCTTT	TRBJ1-1	.	.	TRBV6-1
CASSFGGGGLETQYF	TGTGCCAGCAGCTTTGGCGGGGGGGGATTGGAGACCCAGTACTTC	TRBJ2-5	.	TRBD2	TRBV5-4
CATSGTSGRDTQYF	TGTGCCACTAGCGGGACTAGCGGACGAGATACGCAGTATTTT	TRBJ2-3	once	TRBD2	TRBV10-3
CASSQDESGGGEKLFF	TGTGCCAGCAGCCAAGATGAGTCAGGGGGCGGGGAAAAACTGTTTTTT	TRBJ1-4	.	TRBD1	TRBV4-2
CASKRQGVPPHNTDTQYF	TGTGCCAGTAAACGACAGGGGGTCCCACCTCATAACACAGATACGCAGTATTTT	TRBJ2-3	.	TRBD1	TRBV19
CASSLLSGNTIYF	TGTGCCAGCAGCCTCTTATCTGGAAACACCATATATTTT	TRBJ1-3	.	.	TRBV9
CASSPLAGGPNEQYF	TGTGCCAGCTCACCCCTAGCGGGAGGGCCTAACGAGCAGTACTTC	TRBJ2-7	.	TRBD2	TRBV18
CASSWTSATDTQYF	TGTGCCAGCAGCTGGACTAGTGCCACAGATACGCAGTATTTT	TRBJ2-3	.	TRBD2	TRBV5-6
CATSRFRAGQVYNQPQHF	TGTGCCACCAGCAGATTTCGAGCGGGTCAGGTCTACAATCAGCCCCAGCATTTT	TRBJ1-5	.	.	TRBV15
CASSRAGQETQYF	TGTGCCAGCAGCAGAGCGGGGCAAGAGACCCAGTACTTC	TRBJ2-5	.	TRBD2	TRBV11-3
CASSFRDSYSPLHF	TGTGCCAGCAGTTTTCGGGACAGCTATTCACCCCTCCACTTT	TRBJ1-6	few	TRBD1	TRBV27
CASRHRGVSTEAFF	TGTGCCAGTAGACACCGGGGAGTCAGCACTGAAGCTTTCTTT	TRBJ1-1	few	.	TRBV19
CASSGGVSGYEQYF	TGTGCCAGCAGTGGGGGGGTTAGCGGCTACGAGCAGTACTTC	TRBJ2-7	.	.	TRBV2
CASSLGGTGVSSYEQYF	TGTGCCAGCAGCTTGGGGGGGACAGGGGTTAGCTCCTACGAGCAGTACTTC	TRBJ2-7	.	TRBD1	TRBV5-4
CAISRQETNTEAFF	TGTGCCATCAGCAGACAGGAGACGAACACTGAAGCTTTCTTT	TRBJ1-1	.	.	TRBV10-3
CAISADRGYGYTF	TGTGCCATCAGCGCCGACAGGGGCTATGGCTACACCTTC	TRBJ1-2	.	TRBD1	TRBV10-3
CASSRGQGEADTQYF	TGCGCCAGCAGCAGGGGACAGGGGGAAGCAGATACGCAGTATTTT	TRBJ2-3	.	TRBD1	TRBV4-3
CASSRQGSYGYTF	TGTGCCAGCAGTCGACAGGGCAGTTATGGCTACACCTTC	TRBJ1-2	.	TRBD1	TRBV6-5
CASSTRHATNEKLFF	TGTGCCAGCAGCACCCGACACGCAACTAATGAAAAACTGTTTTTT	TRBJ1-4	.	.	TRBV4-2
CASSLSQFQETQYF	TGTGCCAGCAGCTTGTCCCAATTCCAAGAGACCCAGTACTTC	TRBJ2-5	.	.	TRBV5-4
CASRDRGASSYEQYF	TGTGCCAGCAGGGACAGGGGGGCCAGCTCCTACGAGCAGTACTTC	TRBJ2-7	.	TRBD1	TRBV2
CASSYSSGTTHEQYF	TGTGCCAGCAGCTATTCTAGCGGGACGACACACGAGCAGTACTTC	TRBJ2-7	.	TRBD2	TRBV7-9
CSVDSGSSYNEQFF	TGCAGCGTTGACAGCGGGAGCTCCTACAATGAGCAGTTCTTC	TRBJ2-1	.	TRBD2	TRBV29-1
CASSYSTGADQPQHF	TGTGCCAGCAGTTACTCGACAGGGGCGGATCAGCCCCAGCATTTT	TRBJ1-5	once	TRBD1	TRBV6-5
CASSLWGTSVTDTQYF	TGTGCCAGCAGTTTATGGGGGACTAGCGTTACAGATACGCAGTATTTT	TRBJ2-3	.	TRBD2	TRBV27
CASSLAVGGAETQYF	TGCGCCAGCAGCTTGGCCGTCGGGGGTGCGGAGACCCAGTACTTC	TRBJ2-5	.	.	TRBV5-1
CASSPPGQGAGYTF	TGTGCCAGCTCACCCCCGGGACAGGGTGCTGGCTACACCTTC	TRBJ1-2	.	TRBD1	TRBV18
CASSPQGTYEQYF	TGTGCCAGCTCACCACAGGGGACCTACGAGCAGTACTTC	TRBJ2-7	.	.	TRBV18
CASSAGLEGYEQYF	TGTGCCAGCAGCGCGGGACTAGAAGGCTACGAGCAGTACTTC	TRBJ2-7	.	TRBD2	TRBV7-8
CASSFSSTVYEQFF	TGTGCCAGCAGTTTCTCTAGTACTGTCTATGAGCAGTTCTTC	TRBJ2-1	.	.	TRBV27
CASSLGWRETYEQYF	TGTGCCAGCAGCTTGGGTTGGAGGGAAACCTACGAGCAGTACTTC	TRBJ2-7	.	.	TRBV5-6
CASSKPGGDTQYF	TGTGCCAGCAGCAAACCAGGGGGAGATACGCAGTATTTT	TRBJ2-3	few	TRBD1	TRBV25-1
CASSQLTSGGGADTQYF	TGCGCCAGCAGCCAGCTCACTAGCGGCGGAGGGGCAGATACGCAGTATTTT	TRBJ2-3	.	TRBD2	TRBV4-3
CASSARAGGNTGELFF	TGTGCCAGCAGCGCCCGGGCGGGGGGGAATACCGGGGAGCTGTTTTTT	TRBJ2-2	.	TRBD2	TRBV7-2
CASSPPTGPYEQYF	TGTGCCAGCTCACCACCGACAGGACCTTACGAGCAGTACTTC	TRBJ2-7	.	.	TRBV18